A selection of T cell receptor beta chains follows, all from one sample in a study of blood T cell repertoires in COVID-19. The protocol was immunoSEQ multiplex PCR, while the TCRdb copy is restricted to in-frame clones and leaves out a portion. The sample has 200,000 to 250,000 clones; about 90% are singletons. The specimen sequenced was peripheral blood. Receptors were obtained from a man aged 18 to 30 with active or convalescent COVID-19. CDR3s include the opening cysteine and the closing phenylalanine or tryptophan. The D gene is left open where the match is weak. Some rows mark clone size as missing; the rest say once, few, many or name a class of expanded clone.

d_call	v_call	j_call	clone_size	cdr3_nt	cdr3_aa
NA	TRBV7-2	TRBJ2-4	NA	TGTGCCAGCAGCTTCTCCACAATGTTAAGAAGCATTCAGTACTTC	CASSFSTMLRSIQYF
TRBD2	TRBV5-4	TRBJ2-5	NA	TGTGCCAGCAGCTCAGAACTAGCGGACCAAGAGACCCAGTACTTC	CASSSELADQETQYF
TRBD1	TRBV5-5	TRBJ1-4	NA	TGTGCCAGCAGCCCTGGACAGGGTGCAACTAATGAAAAACTGTTTTTT	CASSPGQGATNEKLFF
NA	TRBV6-6	TRBJ1-1	NA	TGTGCCAGCAGTTACCCGGACAGAGAAGCTTTCTTT	CASSYPDREAFF
NA	TRBV18	TRBJ1-2	NA	TGTGCCAGCTCTCCGGACAGCAACTATGGCTACACCTTC	CASSPDSNYGYTF
NA	TRBV11-2	TRBJ1-1	NA	TGTGCCAGCAGCCGGTACACTGAAGCTTTCTTT	CASSRYTEAFF
NA	TRBV4-1	TRBJ2-7	NA	TGCGCCAGCAGCCCTATAAGCGATGGGTCCTACGAGCAGTACTTC	CASSPISDGSYEQYF
TRBD2	TRBV10-2	TRBJ2-1	NA	TGCGCCAGCAGATTAGCGGGAGAATACAATGAGCAGTTCTTC	CASRLAGEYNEQFF
NA	TRBV10-2	TRBJ1-3	NA	TGCGCCAGCAGTCGTGGAAACACCATATATTTT	CASSRGNTIYF
NA	TRBV4-2	TRBJ1-5	NA	TGTGCCAGCAGCCAAGGAGGGAGCAATCAGCCCCAGCATTTT	CASSQGGSNQPQHF
NA	TRBV3-1/TRBV3-2	TRBJ2-5	NA	TGTGCCAGCAGCCAAGAGGTTACCCCAGTTTTAGAGACCCAGTACTTC	CASSQEVTPVLETQYF
NA	TRBV25-1	TRBJ2-2	NA	TGTGCCAGCAGTAAAAGACAGGGAGGTCCCACCGGGGAGCTGTTTTTT	CASSKRQGGPTGELFF
TRBD1	TRBV7-9	TRBJ1-2	NA	TGTGCCAGCAGCTTAGCGGGACAGGGTGTCCTCTATGGCTACACCTTC	CASSLAGQGVLYGYTF
TRBD1	TRBV19	TRBJ1-3	NA	TGTGCCAGTAGCCCGACAGGGGGCCGGAACACCATATATTTT	CASSPTGGRNTIYF
TRBD1	TRBV29-1	TRBJ1-5	NA	TGCAGCGTGGGCGGGGGACAGGGCGATCAGCCCCAGCATTTT	CSVGGGQGDQPQHF
TRBD2	TRBV28	TRBJ2-5	NA	TGTGCCAGCACCGGGACTAGCAAAGAGACCCAGTACTTC	CASTGTSKETQYF
NA	TRBV28	TRBJ1-6	NA	TGTGCCAGCAGTTTAGCCCCCTTAGGACCCACGACAGGAGGTTATAATTCACCCCTCCACTTT	CASSLAPLGPTTGGYNSPLHF
TRBD1	TRBV25-1	TRBJ2-2	NA	TGTGCCAGCAGTGAATATACAGGGGGTCGTTCCGGGGAGCTGTTTTTT	CASSEYTGGRSGELFF
NA	TRBV7-2	TRBJ1-4	NA	TGTGCCAGCGCGAAGATCCCTAATGAAAAACTGTTTTTT	CASAKIPNEKLFF
TRBD2	TRBV4-2	TRBJ2-7	NA	TGTGCCAGCAGCCAGGGACTAGCGGGGGACGAGCAGTACTTC	CASSQGLAGDEQYF
NA	TRBV10-1	TRBJ2-7	NA	TGCGCCAGCAGTGAGTCGTTGCGGCCTTACGAGCAGTACTTC	CASSESLRPYEQYF
TRBD2	TRBV5-5	TRBJ2-1	NA	TGTGCCAGCAGCTTGGGGCTAGCGGGCTCCTACAATGAGCAGTTCTTC	CASSLGLAGSYNEQFF
TRBD2	TRBV27	TRBJ2-1	NA	TGTGCCAGCAGTCGGGGGGCGGGAGGGCCGAATGAGCAGTTCTTC	CASSRGAGGPNEQFF
TRBD1	TRBV27	TRBJ2-6	NA	TGTGCCAGCAGTTTATCGTGGACAGGGGCTGGGGCCAACGTCCTGACTTTC	CASSLSWTGAGANVLTF
NA	TRBV9	TRBJ1-3	NA	TGTGCCAGCAGCGTAGGAGGGCCTTCTGGAAACACCATATATTTT	CASSVGGPSGNTIYF
NA	TRBV27	TRBJ2-1	NA	TGTGCCAGCAGTTTAGGTCTCAGCAATGAGCAGTTCTTC	CASSLGLSNEQFF
NA	TRBV18	TRBJ2-4	NA	TGTGCCAGCTCACGAGGGGCGCAGGGAGGCATTCAGTACTTC	CASSRGAQGGIQYF
TRBD2	TRBV3-1/TRBV3-2	TRBJ2-1	NA	TGTGCCAGCGGAATGATAGCGGGAGTGTCCTACAATGAGCAGTTCTTC	CASGMIAGVSYNEQFF
TRBD2	TRBV28	TRBJ2-1	once	TGTGCCAGCACCGGGACTAGCGGGAGGAGGGGGTTCTTC	CASTGTSGRRGFF
NA	TRBV6-5	TRBJ1-2	NA	TGTGCCAGCAGTTACTCTGGCAGCTATGGCTACACCTTC	CASSYSGSYGYTF
TRBD1	TRBV9	TRBJ2-7	NA	TGTGCCAGCAGCGTAGCCACAGGGGACTACGAGCAGTACTTC	CASSVATGDYEQYF
NA	TRBV6-5	TRBJ1-1	NA	TGTGCCAGCAGTTACTCGGGGGGGATTGCTAACACTGAAGCTTTCTTT	CASSYSGGIANTEAFF
TRBD1	TRBV18	TRBJ2-6	NA	TGTGCCAGCTCACCCAGGGACAGGATCATCTCTGGGGCCAACGTCCTGACTTTC	CASSPRDRIISGANVLTF
NA	TRBV4-3	TRBJ1-6	NA	TGCGCCAGCAGCCAATGGGGAGGGGCAGGGAATTCACCCCTCCACTTT	CASSQWGGAGNSPLHF
TRBD1	TRBV19	TRBJ1-4	few	TGTGCCAGTGGCCGGGACAGGGGTGAAAAACTGTTTTTT	CASGRDRGEKLFF
NA	TRBV11-3	TRBJ2-7	NA	TGTGCCAGCAGCTTATACCCCAGCGGGTACGAGCAGTACTTC	CASSLYPSGYEQYF
TRBD1	TRBV19	TRBJ1-2	NA	TGTGCCAGTAGCCAGACAGGGGGAAGATTAGGATATGGCTACACCTTC	CASSQTGGRLGYGYTF
NA	TRBV6-5	TRBJ1-6	NA	TGTGCCAGCAGTTCCAGCTCGGGGTCAAATTCACCCCTCCACTTT	CASSSSSGSNSPLHF
NA	TRBV14	TRBJ2-7	NA	TGTGCCAGCAGCCAGGTACAGGGATCAGCCGAGCAGTACTTC	CASSQVQGSAEQYF
NA	TRBV28	TRBJ2-7	once	TGTGCCAGCGCCCCAGGGTCCTACGAGCAGTACTTC	CASAPGSYEQYF
TRBD1	TRBV10-3	TRBJ2-7	NA	TGTGCCATCAGTTTACAGGGGGACGAGCAGTACTTC	CAISLQGDEQYF
NA	TRBV13	TRBJ2-7	NA	TGTGCCAGCAGCTCCGGCGGGACGGGAGACTACGAGCAGTACTTC	CASSSGGTGDYEQYF
TRBD1	TRBV27	TRBJ1-2	few	TGTGCCAGCAGTCCAGGGACAGGTCCTTATGGCTACACCTTC	CASSPGTGPYGYTF
NA	TRBV15	TRBJ1-1	NA	TGTGCCACCAGCAGAGACGGGGGAAACACTGAAGCTTTCTTT	CATSRDGGNTEAFF
TRBD2	TRBV16	TRBJ2-4	NA	TGTGCCAACAGCGAAATACTTACGGGAGGGTATACCAAAAACATTCAGTACTTC	CANSEILTGGYTKNIQYF
NA	TRBV6-5	TRBJ2-7	few	TGTGCCAGCAGCATCGGCGGCACAGGGATCGACGAGCAGTACTTC	CASSIGGTGIDEQYF